This is a list of T cell receptor beta chains from one sample in a study of CD8 T cells in Susac syndrome. TCRdb reprocessed the immunoSEQ multiplex PCR reads with MiXCR, giving one entry per CDR3 protein. The sample yields fewer than 90,000 distinct CDR3 sequences, about 94% seen once. The source material was CD8+ T cells from PBMCs. These receptors were obtained from a human donor with Susac syndrome. The CDR3 runs from the conserved cysteine through the conserved F or W. D genes are given only for firm matches.

D gene | J gene | V gene | CDR3 protein
- | TRBJ2-2 | TRBV5-6 | CASTLDKSNTGELFF
- | TRBJ1-5 | TRBV2 | CASREDSNQPQHF
- | TRBJ1-5 | TRBV2 | CASLQGGPLYSNQPQHF
TRBD2 | TRBJ2-5 | TRBV7-9 | CASSPGLAGDNQETQYF
- | TRBJ2-5 | TRBV4-3 | CASSQGFAILETQYF
TRBD2 | TRBJ2-3 | TRBV9 | CASSATSGGTDTQYF
TRBD1 | TRBJ1-5 | TRBV7-8 | CASSVTGQTYNQPQHF
- | TRBJ2-5 | TRBV12-3/TRBV12-4 | CASSLEEGAEETQYF
- | TRBJ2-1 | TRBV3-1 | CASSQGRGRNNEQFF
TRBD2 | TRBJ2-1 | TRBV7-9 | CASSPPRTSATEQFF
- | TRBJ2-1 | TRBV6-1 | CASSPSVGAPRNNEQFF
TRBD2 | TRBJ2-5 | TRBV25-1 | CASSGLSGEETQYF
TRBD2 | TRBJ2-7 | TRBV28 | CASGLAAPYEQYF
- | TRBJ2-7 | TRBV10-3 | CAISDQVTYEQYF
TRBD2 | TRBJ2-1 | TRBV7-3 | CASSPTGGSSYNEQFF
- | TRBJ2-5 | TRBV7-9 | CASSFRDPSETQYF
- | TRBJ2-2 | TRBV24-1 | CATSDFGPNTGELFF
- | TRBJ1-2 | TRBV30 | CAWSDGGNYGYTF
TRBD1 | TRBJ2-7 | TRBV19 | CASSLGTGASYEQYF
TRBD1 | TRBJ2-3 | TRBV19 | CASWDRPTDTQYF
- | TRBJ2-5 | TRBV12-3/TRBV12-4 | CASSQLGPNQETQYF
TRBD2 | TRBJ2-5 | TRBV13 | CASSLDVAGLETQYF
TRBD2 | TRBJ2-5 | TRBV2 | CASSLTGLGETQYF
TRBD1 | TRBJ2-5 | TRBV24-1 | CATSGPGQGGGETQYF
TRBD2 | TRBJ2-3 | TRBV30 | CAWSVGRGRADTQYF
- | TRBJ2-1 | TRBV30 | CAGEAIPNEQFF
- | TRBJ2-1 | TRBV13 | CASSLVGSYNEQFF
TRBD2 | TRBJ2-5 | TRBV3-1 | CASTLSGDQETQYF
- | TRBJ2-7 | TRBV11-1 | CASSLELRSPGEGYEQYF
- | TRBJ2-5 | TRBV2 | CASSELAFTIASETQYF
TRBD1 | TRBJ1-4 | TRBV9 | CASSVTGGDREKLFF
- | TRBJ2-5 | TRBV7-2 | CASSLVDEETQYF
- | TRBJ2-7 | TRBV27 | CASSSWGDLPYEQYF
- | TRBJ2-1 | TRBV18 | CASSNLAPRRLDNEQFF
- | TRBJ2-7 | TRBV7-9 | CASSGTNYEQYF
- | TRBJ1-5 | TRBV2 | CASSEGETEIYNQPQHF
- | TRBJ2-7 | TRBV21-1 | CASSKVGQHSYEQYF
- | TRBJ1-5 | TRBV7-9 | CASSLGSDNQPQHF
- | TRBJ2-7 | TRBV24-1 | CATSEGSGEEQYF
- | TRBJ1-2 | TRBV9 | CASSVDSRFYGYTF
- | TRBJ2-5 | TRBV6-2/TRBV6-3 | CASSYGETQYF